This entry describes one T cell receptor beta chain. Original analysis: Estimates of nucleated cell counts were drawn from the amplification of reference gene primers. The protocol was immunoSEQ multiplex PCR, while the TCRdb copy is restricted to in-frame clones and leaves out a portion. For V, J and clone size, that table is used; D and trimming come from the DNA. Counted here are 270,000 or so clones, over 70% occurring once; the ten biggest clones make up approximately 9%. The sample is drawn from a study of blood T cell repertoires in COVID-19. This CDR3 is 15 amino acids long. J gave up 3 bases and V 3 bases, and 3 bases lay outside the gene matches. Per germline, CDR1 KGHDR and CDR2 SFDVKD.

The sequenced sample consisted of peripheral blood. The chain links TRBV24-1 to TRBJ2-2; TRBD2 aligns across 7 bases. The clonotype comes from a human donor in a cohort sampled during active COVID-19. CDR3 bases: TGTGCCACCAGTGATATGAGCGGGGACACCGGGGAGCTGTTTTTT. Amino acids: CATSDMSGDTGELFF.